The subject of this entry is one T cell receptor (beta chain). This entry comes from a study of technical replicates of blood from several donors. The ends were cut back, 0 bases at V and 7 bases at J, with 9 bases in the middle. This CDR3 spans 13 amino acids. CDR1 MNHEY and CDR2 SMNVEV come from the germline V gene (reference sequence). The table came from immunoSEQ multiplex PCR; TCRdb's copy has only in-frame clones and leaves some out. The sample holds roughly 100,000 clones; about 96% are singletons and the top ten take approximately 0.38%. V usage is TRBV27 and J usage is TRBJ1-2, with D tentatively TRBD1 (6 bases). This TCR was recovered from a human donor in good health. The sequenced sample consisted of T cells isolated from PBMCs. This CDR3 reads CASSLSTDSGYTF. In DNA form, the CDR3 reads TGTGCCAGCAGTTTATCGACGGACAGTGGCTACACCTTC.